These T cell receptor beta chains were read from a single sample in a study of blood T cell repertoires in COVID-19. Libraries were prepared by immunoSEQ multiplex PCR; TCRdb keeps only in-frame clonotypes and omits some of them. The sample has more than 150,000 clones; about 75% are singletons. Sequencing was performed on peripheral blood. These receptor sequences come from a woman in her 70s with acute or convalescent COVID-19. CDR3s include the opening cysteine and the closing phenylalanine or tryptophan. Clone size appears in some rows only: once, few, many, or a class for an expanded clone.

abundance: -; v_gene: TRBV3-1/TRBV3-2; j_gene: TRBJ2-1; CDR3aa: CASSQTSGGYNEQFF
abundance: -; v_gene: TRBV5-1; j_gene: TRBJ2-3; CDR3aa: CASSLALAGMDTQYF
abundance: -; v_gene: TRBV3-1/TRBV3-2; j_gene: TRBJ2-2; CDR3aa: CASSQLASGELFF
abundance: -; v_gene: TRBV9; j_gene: TRBJ1-4; CDR3aa: CASSTRTGTNEKLFF
abundance: few; v_gene: TRBV9; j_gene: TRBJ2-2; CDR3aa: CASTPLAGGGTGELFF
abundance: -; v_gene: TRBV7-3; j_gene: TRBJ1-1; CDR3aa: CASSLTPGAGEAFF
abundance: -; v_gene: TRBV6-6; j_gene: TRBJ1-4; CDR3aa: CASRGGAGTNEKLFF
abundance: -; v_gene: TRBV10-3; j_gene: TRBJ1-4; CDR3aa: CAISEGTGRNEKLFF
abundance: -; v_gene: TRBV3-1/TRBV3-2; j_gene: TRBJ2-4; CDR3aa: CASSQGQGDIQYF
abundance: -; v_gene: TRBV5-4; j_gene: TRBJ2-2; CDR3aa: CASSVGLAGNTGELFF
abundance: once; v_gene: TRBV7-8; j_gene: TRBJ2-3; CDR3aa: CASSLGDLITDTQYF
abundance: -; v_gene: TRBV5-1; j_gene: TRBJ1-4; CDR3aa: CASSVGQAGNEKLFF
abundance: -; v_gene: TRBV3-1/TRBV3-2; j_gene: TRBJ2-4; CDR3aa: CASSTRLVLAKNIQYF
abundance: few; v_gene: TRBV29-1; j_gene: TRBJ2-1; CDR3aa: CSVDGGPVYEQFF
abundance: -; v_gene: TRBV19; j_gene: TRBJ1-4; CDR3aa: CASSIDLFNEKLFF
abundance: few; v_gene: TRBV6-6; j_gene: TRBJ1-1; CDR3aa: CASIRGHLNTEAFF
abundance: -; v_gene: TRBV3-1/TRBV3-2; j_gene: TRBJ2-3; CDR3aa: CASSQDIQGSTDTQYF